These T cell receptor beta chains were read from a single sample in a study of blood T cell repertoires in COVID-19. Clones were sequenced by immunoSEQ multiplex PCR, and TCRdb holds only the in-frame ones, with some missing. The sample has just under 60,000 clones; about 86% are singletons. Sequenced sample: peripheral blood. These receptors originate from an elderly man with COVID-19, enrolled during active disease. Each CDR3 is given with its conserved first and last residue. D genes are given only for firm matches. Size is stated for part of the rows, as once, few or many counts, or as a class when the clone is expanded.

>-|TRBV9|TRBD1|TRBJ2-5
TGTGCCAGCAGCGCGGACAGGTTTGGGCCTCAAGAGACCCAGTACTTC
CASSADRFGPQETQYF
>once|TRBV2|TRBD1|TRBJ1-3
TGTGCCAGCCTAAGCGCCGGGACAGGGTTTGGAAACACCATATATTTT
CASLSAGTGFGNTIYF
>-|TRBV5-1|-|TRBJ1-6
TGCGCCAGCAGCTTGGAGGGAATCTCAGGGTCCTATAATTCACCCCTCCACTTT
CASSLEGISGSYNSPLHF
>-|TRBV2|TRBD1|TRBJ1-5
TGTGCCAGCACTCCCGGGACAGGGCATCAGCCCCAGCATTTT
CASTPGTGHQPQHF
>-|TRBV5-1|-|TRBJ1-5
TGCGCCAGCAGCCCCCTCCCCAATCAGCCCCAGCATTTT
CASSPLPNQPQHF
>-|TRBV4-1|-|TRBJ1-5
TGCGCCAGCAGCCAAGAACGAACACCCCGGCCCCAGCATTTT
CASSQERTPRPQHF
>-|TRBV2|TRBD1|TRBJ2-1
TGTGCCAGCAGTGAATGGCTAGCAGAACAGGGGCCTGAGCAGTTCTTC
CASSEWLAEQGPEQFF
>-|TRBV5-1|-|TRBJ1-1
TGCGCCAGCAGCTTCGGGGAACTGAACACTGAAGCTTTCTTT
CASSFGELNTEAFF
>-|TRBV4-3|-|TRBJ1-4
TGCGCCAGCAGCCTCGGAGAGTACGAAAAACTGTTTTTT
CASSLGEYEKLFF
>-|TRBV6-5|-|TRBJ2-5
TGTGCCAGCAGTCAGGACTACCAAGAGACCCAGTACTTC
CASSQDYQETQYF
>-|TRBV7-2|TRBD2|TRBJ2-3
TGTGCCAGCAGCTTCGGCGGGAGAAGAAGGGATACGCAGTATTTT
CASSFGGRRRDTQYF
>once|TRBV5-5|TRBD1|TRBJ1-2
TGTGCCAGCAGCAGCGGACAGGGCGGGTATAACTATGGCTACACCTTC
CASSSGQGGYNYGYTF
>-|TRBV7-6|-|TRBJ1-2
TGTGCCAGCAGCTCCTCGACACCAGGGGATAACTATGGCTACACCTTC
CASSSSTPGDNYGYTF
>-|TRBV2|TRBD1|TRBJ1-4
TGTGCCAGCAGTGGGGGACAGGTCGTGGGTGAAAAACTGTTTTTT
CASSGGQVVGEKLFF
>once|TRBV10-3|-|TRBJ1-1
TGTGCCATCAGTGTCAGTGAAACGCCAACTGAAGCTTTCTTT
CAISVSETPTEAFF
>once|TRBV19|TRBD1|TRBJ1-4
TGTGCCAGTAGTATAGGGGACAGCTCTAATGAAAAACTGTTTTTT
CASSIGDSSNEKLFF
>-|TRBV9|TRBD2|TRBJ2-1
TGTGCCAGCAGCCTCGGACTAGCAAGCAATGAGCAGTTCTTC
CASSLGLASNEQFF
>few|TRBV5-5|TRBD1|TRBJ1-3
TGTGCCAGCAGCTTGGCCCCGGACAGGGCTGGAAACACCATATATTTT
CASSLAPDRAGNTIYF
>-|TRBV5-4|TRBD1|TRBJ2-1
TGTGCCAGCAGCTTGGGAGGACAGGGTACCTACAATGAGCAGTTCTTC
CASSLGGQGTYNEQFF
>-|TRBV7-2|-|TRBJ1-4
TGTGCCAGCAGCCCTTCTTGGGCATCTGAAAAACTGTTTTTT
CASSPSWASEKLFF
>-|TRBV15|TRBD1|TRBJ1-4
TGTGCCACCAGCCGATCCTTGGGACAGGGGGCCACTAATGAAAAACTGTTTTTT
CATSRSLGQGATNEKLFF
>-|TRBV30|TRBD1|TRBJ1-6
TGTGCCTGGAGTGCGGGACAGGGAGGTTCACCCCTCCACTTT
CAWSAGQGGSPLHF
>-|TRBV5-1|TRBD2|TRBJ2-1
TGCGCCAGCAGCTCGTGGACTAGCGGGAGGGCCACCTACAATGAGCAGTTCTTC
CASSSWTSGRATYNEQFF
>-|TRBV10-2|-|TRBJ1-6
TGCGCCAGCAGTGATCGGGTCCCCTATAATTCACCCCTCCACTTT
CASSDRVPYNSPLHF
>few|TRBV5-6|-|TRBJ1-2
TGTGCCAGCAGCCCAGATTTAGGAGGGGCTAATGGCTACACCTTC
CASSPDLGGANGYTF
>-|TRBV10-1|-|TRBJ2-1
TGCGCCAGCAGTGAAACGGCAGGATACAATGAGCAGTTCTTC
CASSETAGYNEQFF
>-|TRBV5-1|-|TRBJ1-6
TGCGCCAGCAGCGAAGGACAGCAAAATTCACCCCCCCACTTT
CASSEGQQNSPPHF
>-|TRBV5-1|TRBD2|TRBJ2-3
TGCGCCAGCAGCTTGGGACTAGCGGGAGGGCCGGGCACAGATACGCAGTATTTT
CASSLGLAGGPGTDTQYF
>-|TRBV4-3|-|TRBJ2-4
TGCGCCAGCAGCCAAGTGGCTGGGGGCAGTCAAGAGCGGGGCATTCAGTACTTC
CASSQVAGGSQERGIQYF
>-|TRBV5-6|-|TRBJ1-2
TGTGCCAGCAGCCCTAGTGGGGAGAGCGGCTACACCTTC
CASSPSGESGYTF
>-|TRBV10-3|-|TRBJ1-2
TGTGCCATCAGTGCCAAGGGAGGTAACTATGGCTACACCTTC
CAISAKGGNYGYTF
>-|TRBV7-6|TRBD2|TRBJ2-7
TGTGCCAGCAGCCCGGGAGGGGGGAGGGCGGCGATCGAGCAGTACTTC
CASSPGGGRAAIEQYF
>-|TRBV7-2|TRBD1|TRBJ2-2
TGTGCCAGCAGCTCCTTTGACAGGGGCGAAGGCACCGGGGAGCTGTTTTTT
CASSSFDRGEGTGELFF
>-|TRBV5-1|TRBD2|TRBJ2-3
TGCGCCAGCAGTCGTGGGACTAGCGGGGGGTCTCGGAATATCCCAACATACACAGATACGCAGTATTTT
CASSRGTSGGSRNIPTYTDTQYF
>-|TRBV5-1|TRBD2|TRBJ2-1
TGCGCCAGCAGCTTGCATCCACCGGGGGGGCCGCCCAATGAGCAGTTCTTC
CASSLHPPGGPPNEQFF
>-|TRBV5-5|TRBD2|TRBJ2-3
TGTGCCAGCAGCATTTACCGGGCCTCGGGGGGAGATACGCAGTATTTT
CASSIYRASGGDTQYF
>-|TRBV11-2|-|TRBJ1-1
TGTGCCAGCAGCTTCAACCAGGACACTGAAGCTTTCTTT
CASSFNQDTEAFF
>-|TRBV30|TRBD2|TRBJ2-7
TGTGCCTGGAGTATTAGTCTTACTAGCGGGGGGAACTACGAGCAGTACTTC
CAWSISLTSGGNYEQYF
>-|TRBV18|-|TRBJ1-3
TGTGCCAGCTCACCACCGAATCGCCAGGGTCCTGGAAACACCATATATTTT
CASSPPNRQGPGNTIYF